Listed below are T cell receptor beta chains from one sample, sequenced in a study of T-cell memory formation after mild COVID-19. TCRdb independently ran MiXCR on the 5' RACE reads; one entry per CDR3 protein. The table includes approximately 100,000 distinct CDR3 sequences, over 8.5% detected once. The source material was PBMCs or a T cell subset sorted from them (not recorded which). These receptors all come from a man aged 18 to 29 who had mild COVID-19 (a few samples of this study predate the infection). Cell type and time point are not known. Both conserved end residues are part of each CDR3. Fields, in order: D gene, clone size, J gene, V gene, CDR3 protein, CDR3 DNA. The D gene is left open where the match is weak. Where a row states a size, it is once, few, many or the class of an expanded clone; other rows omit it.

d_call: -; clone_size: -; j_call: TRBJ2-5; v_call: TRBV7-9; cdr3_aa: CASSLLGGGDMGETQYF; cdr3_nt: TGTGCCAGCAGCCTGCTTGGTGGAGGGGACATGGGGGAGACCCAGTACTTC
d_call: -; clone_size: few; j_call: TRBJ1-5; v_call: TRBV7-6; cdr3_aa: CASSLNFAQPQHF; cdr3_nt: TGTGCCAGCAGCTTAAATTTCGCCCAGCCCCAGCATTTT
d_call: -; clone_size: -; j_call: TRBJ1-1; v_call: TRBV7-9; cdr3_aa: CASSSGLYREAFF; cdr3_nt: TGTGCCAGCAGCTCCGGTTTGTATAGGGAAGCTTTCTTT
d_call: -; clone_size: few; j_call: TRBJ1-1; v_call: TRBV5-1; cdr3_aa: CASRPGMNTEAFF; cdr3_nt: TGCGCCAGCCGCCCCGGCATGAACACTGAAGCTTTCTTT
d_call: TRBD2; clone_size: -; j_call: TRBJ2-5; v_call: TRBV4-1; cdr3_aa: CASSQRSGLAGLETQYF; cdr3_nt: TGCGCCAGCAGCCAACGGTCGGGCCTAGCGGGGCTGGAGACCCAGTACTTC
d_call: -; clone_size: -; j_call: TRBJ2-1; v_call: TRBV29-1; cdr3_aa: CSVRGASGTVDNEQFF; cdr3_nt: TGCAGCGTTCGGGGGGCTTCCGGGACAGTTGACAATGAGCAGTTCTTC
d_call: TRBD1; clone_size: -; j_call: TRBJ2-2; v_call: TRBV28; cdr3_aa: CASSMGLDDRDDRNTGELFF; cdr3_nt: TGTGCCAGCAGCATGGGGTTGGATGACAGGGACGACCGGAACACCGGGGAGCTGTTTTTT
d_call: -; clone_size: -; j_call: TRBJ2-7; v_call: TRBV19; cdr3_aa: CASSPGVGYEQYF; cdr3_nt: TGTGCCAGTAGCCCCGGTGTGGGGTACGAGCAGTACTTC
d_call: -; clone_size: -; j_call: TRBJ2-3; v_call: TRBV27; cdr3_aa: CASSLSSAGTDTQYF; cdr3_nt: TGTGCCAGCAGTTTATCTAGCGCGGGGACAGATACGCAGTATTTT
d_call: -; clone_size: few; j_call: TRBJ2-1; v_call: TRBV7-2; cdr3_aa: CASRLSGYNEQFF; cdr3_nt: TGTGCCAGCCGGCTCTCCGGCTACAATGAGCAGTTCTTC
d_call: -; clone_size: -; j_call: TRBJ2-3; v_call: TRBV6-2/TRBV6-3; cdr3_aa: CASSYGAGARQGTQYF; cdr3_nt: TGTGCCAGCAGTTACGGGGCGGGGGCCCGTCAAGGAACGCAGTATTTT
d_call: TRBD1; clone_size: few; j_call: TRBJ1-2; v_call: TRBV7-9; cdr3_aa: CASSTNARTGLNYGYTF; cdr3_nt: TGTGCCAGCAGTACTAATGCAAGGACAGGATTAAACTATGGCTACACCTTC
d_call: -; clone_size: few; j_call: TRBJ2-7; v_call: TRBV7-9; cdr3_aa: CASSFDPARRWYF; cdr3_nt: TGTGCCAGCAGCTTCGACCCTGCACGGAGATGGTACTTC
d_call: -; clone_size: -; j_call: TRBJ2-5; v_call: TRBV6-2/TRBV6-3; cdr3_aa: CASSPESSAQYF; cdr3_nt: TGTGCCAGCAGTCCAGAAAGTTCAGCCCAGTACTTC
d_call: -; clone_size: -; j_call: TRBJ2-2; v_call: TRBV4-1; cdr3_aa: CASSPRGGAGTGELFF; cdr3_nt: TGCGCCAGCAGCCCCAGGGGGGGGGCTGGGACCGGGGAGCTGTTTTTT
d_call: -; clone_size: -; j_call: TRBJ2-5; v_call: TRBV4-2; cdr3_aa: CASSQASRDLYQETQYF; cdr3_nt: TGTGCCAGCAGCCAAGCCTCCCGGGACCTGTACCAAGAGACCCAGTACTTC
d_call: -; clone_size: few; j_call: TRBJ1-1; v_call: TRBV9; cdr3_aa: CASSVVILQGFDTEAFF; cdr3_nt: TGTGCCAGCAGCGTAGTAATCTTACAGGGTTTCGACACTGAAGCTTTCTTT
d_call: -; clone_size: many; j_call: TRBJ2-2; v_call: TRBV7-7; cdr3_aa: CASSPTAITNTGELFF; cdr3_nt: TGTGCCAGCAGCCCAACGGCGATAACGAACACCGGGGAGCTGTTTTTT
d_call: TRBD1; clone_size: -; j_call: TRBJ2-7; v_call: TRBV7-6; cdr3_aa: CASSTRTGYEQYF; cdr3_nt: TGTGCCAGCAGCACGCGGACAGGGTACGAGCAGTACTTC
d_call: -; clone_size: many; j_call: TRBJ2-7; v_call: TRBV7-9; cdr3_aa: CASSGSWGGEGQASYEQYF; cdr3_nt: TGTGCCAGCAGCGGCTCTTGGGGGGGAGAGGGACAGGCCTCCTACGAGCAGTACTTC
d_call: TRBD1; clone_size: -; j_call: TRBJ1-1; v_call: TRBV4-2; cdr3_aa: CASSPTGGATEAFF; cdr3_nt: TGTGCCAGCAGCCCGACAGGGGGGGCCACTGAAGCTTTCTTT
d_call: TRBD2; clone_size: few; j_call: TRBJ2-1; v_call: TRBV7-3; cdr3_aa: CASSEGDYLNNEQFF; cdr3_nt: TGTGCCAGCAGCGAAGGGGACTACCTTAACAATGAGCAGTTCTTC
d_call: -; clone_size: -; j_call: TRBJ1-5; v_call: TRBV4-3; cdr3_aa: CASSQDGGYQPQHF; cdr3_nt: TGCGCCAGCAGCCAAGATGGGGGATATCAGCCCCAGCATTTT
d_call: TRBD2; clone_size: -; j_call: TRBJ2-1; v_call: TRBV2; cdr3_aa: CASSLPAGGRSEQFF; cdr3_nt: TGTGCCAGCAGCCTTCCAGCGGGGGGGCGGAGTGAGCAGTTCTTC
d_call: TRBD2; clone_size: few; j_call: TRBJ2-1; v_call: TRBV24-1; cdr3_aa: CATSDPGTINNEQFF; cdr3_nt: TGTGCCACCAGTGACCCCGGGACTATAAACAATGAGCAGTTCTTC
d_call: TRBD1; clone_size: many; j_call: TRBJ2-7; v_call: TRBV5-1; cdr3_aa: CASSSTRDRGVLEQYF; cdr3_nt: TGCGCCAGCAGCTCTACCAGGGACAGGGGGGTCCTCGAGCAGTACTTC
d_call: -; clone_size: -; j_call: TRBJ1-6; v_call: TRBV3-1; cdr3_aa: CASSLEGAGDSPLHF; cdr3_nt: TGTGCCAGCAGCCTAGAAGGGGCCGGTGATTCACCCCTCCACTTT
d_call: TRBD1; clone_size: -; j_call: TRBJ2-5; v_call: TRBV2; cdr3_aa: CASSEPGQSAQYF; cdr3_nt: TGTGCCAGCAGTGAACCGGGACAGTCGGCCCAGTACTTC
d_call: -; clone_size: few; j_call: TRBJ2-7; v_call: TRBV12-3/TRBV12-4; cdr3_aa: CASSSSGIYEQYF; cdr3_nt: TGTGCCAGCAGTTCCTCAGGGATCTACGAGCAGTACTTC
d_call: -; clone_size: -; j_call: TRBJ2-7; v_call: TRBV29-1; cdr3_aa: CSARGAASYEQYF; cdr3_nt: TGCAGCGCCCGAGGCGCGGCGAGCTACGAGCAGTACTTC
d_call: TRBD2; clone_size: -; j_call: TRBJ2-1; v_call: TRBV27; cdr3_aa: CASTVAGVDNEQFF; cdr3_nt: TGTGCCAGCACCGTAGCGGGGGTGGACAATGAGCAGTTCTTC
d_call: -; clone_size: -; j_call: TRBJ2-2; v_call: TRBV6-5; cdr3_aa: CASSTPPGANTGELFF; cdr3_nt: TGTGCCAGCAGTACCCCCCCAGGCGCGAACACCGGGGAGCTGTTTTTT
d_call: -; clone_size: -; j_call: TRBJ2-5; v_call: TRBV4-3; cdr3_aa: CASSPVGDETQYF; cdr3_nt: TGCGCCAGCAGCCCTGTGGGGGACGAGACCCAGTACTTC
d_call: -; clone_size: few; j_call: TRBJ1-1; v_call: TRBV4-2; cdr3_aa: CASSQDLTDEAFF; cdr3_nt: TGTGCCAGCAGCCAAGACTTGACGGATGAAGCTTTCTTT
d_call: -; clone_size: many; j_call: TRBJ1-3; v_call: TRBV7-2; cdr3_aa: CASSPRKGNSGNTIYF; cdr3_nt: TGTGCCAGCAGCCCGAGGAAGGGGAACTCTGGAAACACCATATATTTT
d_call: TRBD1; clone_size: few; j_call: TRBJ2-1; v_call: TRBV27; cdr3_aa: CASSLGQGVSSYEQFF; cdr3_nt: TGTGCCAGCAGTTTAGGACAGGGGGTATCTAGCTATGAGCAGTTCTTC
d_call: TRBD2; clone_size: -; j_call: TRBJ2-1; v_call: TRBV7-9; cdr3_aa: CASSYGTSGGSSYNEQFF; cdr3_nt: TGTGCCAGCAGCTATGGGACTAGCGGGGGGAGCTCCTACAATGAGCAGTTCTTC
d_call: TRBD2; clone_size: few; j_call: TRBJ2-5; v_call: TRBV19; cdr3_aa: CASSSGGGETQYF; cdr3_nt: TGTGCCAGTAGTAGCGGGGGTGGGGAGACCCAGTACTTC
d_call: TRBD2; clone_size: -; j_call: TRBJ2-2; v_call: TRBV7-8; cdr3_aa: CASSSSGGNTGELFF; cdr3_nt: TGTGCCAGCAGCTCTAGCGGGGGAAACACCGGGGAGCTGTTTTTT
d_call: -; clone_size: -; j_call: TRBJ1-1; v_call: TRBV2; cdr3_aa: CACDEARTNTEAFF; cdr3_nt: TGTGCCTGTGACGAGGCGCGGACGAACACTGAAGCTTTCTTT
d_call: -; clone_size: few; j_call: TRBJ2-7; v_call: TRBV7-9; cdr3_aa: CASRGVSYEQYF; cdr3_nt: TGTGCGAGCCGAGGGGTCTCCTACGAGCAGTACTTC
d_call: -; clone_size: -; j_call: TRBJ1-6; v_call: TRBV6-6; cdr3_aa: CASSPDSYNSPLHF; cdr3_nt: TGTGCCAGCAGTCCCGACTCCTATAATTCACCCCTCCACTTT